Shown below are 30 T cell receptor beta chains from a single sample sequenced in a study of cytomegalovirus exposure and HLA in healthy donors. PCR involved 60 Vbeta and 13 Jbeta primers. Libraries were prepared by immunoSEQ multiplex PCR; TCRdb keeps only in-frame clonotypes and omits some of them. Of approximately 150,000 clones listed, about 75% are singletons. Sequencing used PBMCs. The source of these receptors is a man aged 18 to 30 in good health and CMV-seropositive.

CDR3 amino acids: CASTSVGGSYGYTF. Written as DNA, the CDR3 is TGTGCCAGCACCTCCGTAGGGGGCAGCTATGGCTACACCTTC. The J gene is TRBJ1-2, the V gene TRBV6-5, with 7 bases identical to TRBD1. V was pared by 7 bases and J by 4 bases, with 9 bases of the junction left unmatched. This CDR3 is 14 amino acids long. The germline gives CDR1 MNHEY, CDR2 SVGAGI.

As concerns this clone: At one end, the junction sequence differs from germline, possibly due to a read error. The chain is built from TRBV27 and TRBJ1-1; D gene uncertain. Germline V gives CDR1 MNHEY, CDR2 SMNVEV (reference sequence). This CDR3 comprises 15 residues. The CDR3, as DNA: TGTGCCAGCAGTTTAAGTGGACTCTTGAACACTGAAGCTTCCTTT. Protein: CASSLSGLLNTEASF.

In the case of this clone: The same CDR3 can be traced to other DNA sequences in this sample. The chain couples TRBV27 to TRBJ1-1; D gene unclear. Germline V gene sequence: CDR1 MNHEY, CDR2 SMNVEV (reference sequence). V was pared by 3 bases and J by 1 base, with 6 bases between. The CDR3 totals 13 residues. The CDR3 loop reads CASSFSGNTEAFF. CDR3 coding DNA: TGTGCCAGCAGTTTTTCAGGGAACACTGAAGCTTTCTTT.

The V call is TRBV15, the J call TRBJ1-1; perhaps TRBD1 as D (5 bases). Germline CDR1 is LNHNV and CDR2 is YYDKDF (reference sequence). This CDR3 is 13 amino acids long. V dropped 0 bases and J dropped 7 bases, with 9 bases sitting between them. The CDR3 loop reads CATSRDRQGEAFF. CDR3 coding DNA: TGTGCCACCAGCAGAGATCGGCAGGGTGAAGCTTTCTTT.

For the CDR3, the DNA is TGTGCCACCAGCAGAGCCACAGGCACTAACTATGGCTACACCTTC. Residues: CATSRATGTNYGYTF. V is TRBV15 and J is TRBJ1-2, with TRBD1 as a possible D gene (5 bases). The CDR3 contains 15 residues. CDR1 and CDR2 (germline): LNHNV, YYDKDF (reference sequence). Trimming shortened V by 1 base and J by 0 bases, and 9 bases separated the two germline ends.

V and J are TRBV29-1 and TRBJ1-4; 7 positions agree with TRBD1. The V segment lost 6 bases and the J segment 2 bases; nucleotides outside the gene matches: 3. CDR1 and CDR2 (germline): SQVTM, ANQGSEA. The length of the CDR3 is 13 residues. CDR3 amino acids: CSVGTVTNEKLFF. CDR3 nucleotide sequence: TGCAGCGTGGGGACAGTTACTAATGAAAAACTGTTTTTT.

The chain joins TRBV28 to TRBJ1-5; 7 nucleotides match TRBD1. Germline V lookup: CDR1 MDHEN, CDR2 SYDVKM. V dropped 5 bases and J dropped 4; count of bases not matched to a gene: 5. This CDR3 is 14 amino acids long. The CDR3 protein is CASSLGDRNQPQHF. The CDR3 DNA is TGTGCCAGCAGTCTTGGGGACAGAAATCAGCCCCAGCATTTT.

This chain joins TRBV15 and TRBJ2-7; D may be TRBD2 (5 bases). This CDR3 is built from 17 residues. CDR1 is LNHNV, CDR2 YYDKDF, per germline (reference sequence). V was pared by 0 bases and J by 0 bases, with 15 bases between. CDR3 loop: CATSRDRADTSSYEQYV. CDR3 bases: TGTGCCACCAGCAGAGATAGAGCCGACACTAGCTCCTACGAGCAGTACGTC.

Only one count was recorded for this clone. The chain has TRBV5-4 and TRBJ1-3; no firm D call. The CDR3 sequence is 15 residues long. CDR1 and CDR2 (germline): SGHNT, YYREEE (reference sequence). Between the trimmed V and J ends, which lost 6 bases and 2 bases, there was a span of 15 bases. CDR3: CASNMAGLAGNTIYF. The CDR3 DNA reads TGTGCCAGCAATATGGCTGGTTTGGCTGGAAACACCATATATTTT.

The rearrangement joins TRBV27 to TRBJ1-5; D might be TRBD1 (6 bases). The length of the CDR3 is 13 residues. V was pared by 7 bases and J by 6 bases, with 13 bases between. The germline V gene has CDR1 MNHEY and CDR2 SMNVEV (reference sequence). CDR3 region: CASTQGFGQPQHF. The DNA of the CDR3 is TGTGCCAGCACCCAGGGGTTTGGTCAGCCCCAGCATTTT.

V gene TRBV7-2 combines with J gene TRBJ2-5, with D maybe TRBD2 (6 bases). The length of the CDR3 is 15 residues. Trimming pared 5 bases from V and 2 bases from J, leaving 15 bases between. Germline V gene lookup returns CDR1 SGHTA and CDR2 FQGNSA. Here the CDR3 reads CASSPHGTSQETQYF. CDR3 sequence (DNA): TGTGCCAGCAGCCCCCACGGGACTTCACAAGAGACCCAGTACTTC.

The chain combines TRBV7-9 with TRBJ1-1; D uncertain. The CDR3 has 13 residues. In germline, CDR1 is SEHNR, CDR2 FQNEAQ (reference sequence). Trimming removed 5 bases at V and 0 bases at J, with 7 bases between. CDR3 loop: CASSINMNTEAFF. DNA of the CDR3: TGTGCCAGCAGCATCAACATGAACACTGAAGCTTTCTTT.

This clone was seen a few times. The CDR3 nucleotides are TGTGCCAGCAGCCGCGACAGGGGGCGCGAAGCTTTCTTT. Translated: CASSRDRGREAFF. The chain combines TRBV14 with TRBJ1-1; the match to TRBD1 covers 10 bases. The CDR3 runs to 13 residues. Germline V gene lookup returns CDR1 SGHDN and CDR2 FVKESK. Losses at the gene ends were 4 bases for V and 8 bases for J; bases not matched to a gene: 4.

The CDR3 DNA sequence: TGTGCCAGCAGCTCAGGGGACAGGGCTACAAGCTCCTACAATGAGCAGTTCTTC. It translates to CASSSGDRATSSYNEQFF. The genes are TRBV7-8 and TRBJ2-1; 9 nucleotides line up with TRBD1. From germline, CDR1 is SGHVS and CDR2 FQNEAQ. This CDR3 contains 18 residues. Unmatched junction bases numbered 10, after V lost 4 bases and J lost 0 bases.

The V gene is TRBV27, the J gene TRBJ2-7, with 8 bases lining up with TRBD1. V shed 5 bases, J shed 4 bases, and the junction held 4 bases outside the gene matches. This CDR3 is 13 amino acids long. In germline, CDR1 is MNHEY, CDR2 SMNVEV (reference sequence). Here the CDR3 reads CASSLDRAYEQYV. The CDR3 bases are TGTGCCAGCAGTCTGGACAGGGCTTACGAGCAGTACGTC.

The chain combines TRBV10-3 with TRBJ2-3; D gene ambiguous. Germline V gene data show CDR1 as ENHRY and CDR2 as SYGVKD. This CDR3 comprises 13 residues. Trimming took off 9 bases at V and 1 base at J, with 11 bases between the two ends. This CDR3 is CAIKDAGTDTQYF. The DNA of the CDR3 is TGTGCCATAAAAGATGCGGGCACAGATACGCAGTATTTT.

The chain carries TRBV30 and TRBJ2-7; 11 positions agree with TRBD1. Germline V lookup: CDR1 GTSNPN, CDR2 SVGIG (reference sequence). The junction had 6 bases not matched to a gene; V was cut back by 7 bases and J by 4 bases. The CDR3 totals 13 residues. In DNA, the CDR3 is TGTGCCTACCGGGACAGGGGGAGGTACGAGCAGTACGTC. The encoded protein is CAYRDRGRYEQYV.

This chain connects TRBV19 to TRBJ2-1, with 12 positions matching TRBD2. The germline V gene encodes CDR1 LNHDA and CDR2 SQIVND (reference sequence). The CDR3 runs to 15 residues. V was pared by 5 bases and J by 2 bases, with 1 base of the junction left unmatched. Here the CDR3 DNA reads TGTGCCAGTAGTCGGACTAGCGGGGCCTACAATGAGCAGTTCTTC. This sequence encodes CASSRTSGAYNEQFF.

Only a few counts were recorded for this clone. The chain uses TRBV6-1 and TRBJ2-7; 9 positions agree with TRBD2. Germline assignment: CDR1 MNHNS and CDR2 SASEGT. The CDR3 length is 15 residues. J lost 5 bases, V lost 1 base, and 6 bases had no gene match. The CDR3 sequence is CASSEVGGRADEQYV. The CDR3 DNA is TGTGCCAGCAGTGAAGTAGGCGGGAGGGCAGACGAGCAGTACGTC.

J is TRBJ2-2 and V is TRBV7-2; D is possibly TRBD1 (6 bases). V was trimmed by 1 base and J by 5 bases, leaving 17 bases between them. Germline-derived CDR1 and CDR2 are SGHTA and FQGNSA. The CDR3 has 17 amino acids. CDR3 sequence reads: CASSLDGGRPQTGELFF. The CDR3 DNA reads TGTGCCAGCAGCTTAGATGGGGGCCGTCCTCAAACCGGGGAGCTGTTTTTT.

The V and J genes are TRBV6-1 and TRBJ1-2; 10 positions agree with TRBD1. Germline trimming cut 4 bases from V and 4 bases from J; bases unmatched to any gene: 9. Germline loops: CDR1 MNHNS, CDR2 SASEGT. CDR3 length: 16 amino acids. CDR3 bases: TGTGCCAGCAGTGCACAGACAGGGGGCGCGAGCTATGGCTACACCTTC. This translates into CASSAQTGGASYGYTF.

V usage is TRBV29-1 and J usage is TRBJ1-2; maybe TRBD1 (6 bases). There are 12 residues in the CDR3. Germline values: CDR1 SQVTM, CDR2 ANQGSEA. The V end lost 4 bases, the J end lost 5 bases, and 11 bases lay between the germline ends. The CDR3 DNA reads TGCAGCGTTGCAGGACAGCTATATGGCTACACCTTC. Protein: CSVAGQLYGYTF.

This sequence joins TRBV10-3 and TRBJ2-7; D uncertain. Germline V gives CDR1 ENHRY, CDR2 SYGVKD. There are 15 residues in the CDR3. V was shortened by 4 bases and J by 3 bases, with 16 bases between the two germline ends. The DNA of the CDR3 is TGTGCCATCAGTGTGACCCGGCGAGCACACTACGAGCAGTACGTC. This codes for CAISVTRRAHYEQYV.

The J gene is TRBJ2-3, the V gene TRBV9; 8 nucleotides match TRBD2. Trimming cost V 4 bases and J 2 bases; bases outside gene matches: 9. CDR1 is SGDLS and CDR2 is YYNGEE in the germline V gene. The CDR3 is 16 residues long. The CDR3 reads CASSPGGGFSTDTQYF. The CDR3 bases are TGTGCCAGCAGCCCGGGGGGGGGCTTTTCCACAGATACGCAGTATTTT.

The chain links TRBV5-4 to TRBJ1-2, with a tentative D call TRBD1 (6 bases). Trimming shortened V by 3 bases and J by 8 bases, and 11 bases separated the two germline ends. The CDR3 spans 12 residues. Per the germline V gene, CDR1 is SGHNT and CDR2 is YYREEE (reference sequence). CDR3 in amino acids: CASSSDSSGYTF. CDR3 sequence (DNA): TGTGCCAGCAGCTCGGACAGTTCGGGCTACACCTTC.

The chain uses TRBV2 and TRBJ1-3; maybe TRBD1 (6 bases). The CDR3 sequence is 13 residues long. V was trimmed by 8 bases and J by 0 bases, leaving 8 bases between them. Germline CDR1 reads SNHLY; CDR2 reads FYNNEI. CDR3 sequence reads: CASGQTSGNTIYF. The CDR3 DNA reads TGTGCCAGCGGACAGACCTCTGGAAACACCATATATTTT.

This chain uses TRBV7-8 with TRBJ1-1; 9 positions agree with TRBD1. Trimming took 1 base from V and 4 from J; bases not matched to a gene: 4. The CDR3 extends over 15 amino acids. Germline CDR1 is SGHVS and CDR2 is FQNEAQ. DNA for the CDR3: TGTGCCAGCAGCTTAGTGGGACAGGGATTCACTGAAGCTTTCTTT. Its protein is CASSLVGQGFTEAFF.

The chain links TRBV28 to TRBJ1-1; 8 bases fit TRBD1. CDR3 size: 17 residues. CDR1 MDHEN and CDR2 SYDVKM come from the germline V gene. V gave up 4 bases and J gave up 1 base; unmatched junction bases: 11. As DNA, the CDR3 is TGTGCCAGCAGTTCGACAGGGGTCCACATCGGGAACACTGAAGCTTTCTTT. This codes for CASSSTGVHIGNTEAFF.

CDR3 residues: CSVAPSSSYNEQFF. The CDR3 region has the DNA TGCAGCGTAGCCCCTAGCAGCTCCTACAATGAGCAGTTCTTC. The J gene is TRBJ2-1, the V gene TRBV29-1, with D perhaps matching TRBD2 (5 bases). Germline V gene sequence: CDR1 SQVTM, CDR2 ANQGSEA. CDR3 length equals 14 residues. Trimming shortened V by 6 bases and J by 0 bases, and 12 bases separated the two germline ends.

The chain recombines TRBV30 with TRBJ2-1; no definite D call. Germline CDR1 reads GTSNPN; CDR2 reads SVGIG (reference sequence). CDR3 size: 13 residues. V lost 3 bases to trimming and J lost 8 bases, with 14 bases between them. CDR3 in DNA: TGTGCCTGGAGGGAGAGAGGTTTGGATGAGCAGTTCTTC. Protein product: CAWRERGLDEQFF.